A single sample is the source of the 19 T cell receptor beta chains below, sequenced in a study of cytomegalovirus exposure and HLA in healthy donors. Sequencing was performed with immunoSEQ multiplex PCR; in TCRdb, only in-frame clones are kept and a portion is missing. The data show fewer than 350,000 clones, 88% seen once. Material for sequencing was PBMCs. All receptors come from a woman under 30 in good health and CMV-seronegative.

This clone was seen just once. The rearrangement joins TRBV4-2 to TRBJ2-1; 9 bases line up with TRBD2. Germline CDR1 reads LGHNA; CDR2 reads YNFKEQ. The CDR3 runs to 18 residues. The V and J ends lost 1 base and 5 bases, in that order; junction bases with no gene match: 12. The CDR3 coding sequence is TGTGCCAGCAGCCAAGCCGGGGGCCTAGCGGGGACTAACAATGAGCAGTTCTTC. It specifies CASSQAGGLAGTNNEQFF.

The chain is built from TRBV15 and TRBJ2-6, with D maybe TRBD1 (5 bases). The V gene lost 1 base and the J gene lost 3 bases, with 16 bases spanning the gap. The CDR3 runs 18 residues. The germline V gene has CDR1 LNHNV and CDR2 YYDKDF (reference sequence). The CDR3 DNA follows: TGTGCCACCAGCAGAGGACAGCTCAATCTCTTTGGGGCCAACGTCCTGACTTTC. Translating gives CATSRGQLNLFGANVLTF.

The chain links TRBV19 to TRBJ1-5; the D is unclear. CDR3 size: 16 residues. Per the germline V gene, CDR1 is LNHDA and CDR2 is SQIVND (reference sequence). V shed 3 bases and J shed 2 bases, with 14 bases lying between them. CDR3 sequence: CASSIPAGLGNQPQHF. The DNA for the CDR3 is TGTGCCAGTAGTATCCCGGCGGGCTTGGGCAATCAGCCCCAGCATTTT.

CDR3 DNA: TGTGCCAGCAGTGAATACGACACCATCAATTCACCCCTCCACTTT. Its protein product is CASSEYDTINSPLHF. The chain has TRBV6-1 and TRBJ1-6, with D uncertain. The CDR3 is 15 residues long. V gave up 2 bases and J gave up 7 bases, with 12 bases separating them. Germline CDR1 MNHNS, CDR2 SASEGT.

The genes are TRBV27 and TRBJ1-1; 7 bases match TRBD1. This CDR3 spans 16 amino acids. J was trimmed by 4 bases and V by 5 bases; bases with no gene match: 13. The germline CDR1 and CDR2 sequences are MNHEY and SMNVEV (reference sequence). CDR3 coding DNA: TGTGCCAGCAGTCCTGAACAGGGGATCTTGGGCACTGAAGCTTTCTTT. Translation gives CASSPEQGILGTEAFF.

The chain combines TRBV27 with TRBJ2-3; 10 positions match TRBD2. The CDR3 totals 17 residues. Germline values: CDR1 MNHEY, CDR2 SMNVEV (reference sequence). The junction had 9 bases not matched to a gene; V was cut back by 2 bases and J by 4 bases. CDR3 residues: CASSLVALAGVADTQYF. The DNA of the CDR3 is TGTGCCAGCAGTTTAGTTGCGCTAGCGGGAGTGGCAGATACGCAGTATTTT.

The V call is TRBV28, the J call TRBJ2-2; 7 bases fit TRBD2. V gave up 5 bases and J gave up 5 bases; unmatched junction bases: 11. Per germline, CDR1 MDHEN and CDR2 SYDVKM. CDR3 length: 16 residues. CDR3 sequence reads: CASSGNWGGTTGELFF. CDR3 in DNA: TGTGCCAGCAGTGGGAACTGGGGGGGGACTACCGGGGAGCTGTTTTTT.

The V and J genes are TRBV28 and TRBJ2-7; 8 nucleotides agree with TRBD2. There are 15 residues in the CDR3. V gave up 2 bases and J gave up 2 bases; unmatched junction bases: 5. The germline V gene encodes CDR1 MDHEN and CDR2 SYDVKM. CDR3: CASSLVLAGPYEQYF. The CDR3 DNA sequence: TGTGCCAGCAGTTTAGTGCTAGCGGGTCCCTACGAGCAGTACTTC.

The CDR3 nucleotides are TGTGCCGCCGGGGACCTGGGGGGGTCCTCACCCCTCCACTTT. Its protein is CAAGDLGGSSPLHF. The chain couples TRBV30 to TRBJ1-6; a weak D match, TRBD1 (5 bases). The CDR3 runs to 14 residues. The V and J ends lost 8 bases and 10 bases respectively, with 21 bases between them. CDR1 is GTSNPN and CDR2 is SVGIG in the germline V gene (reference sequence).

The genes are TRBV5-4 and TRBJ1-2, with 7 bases identical to TRBD1. CDR3 length equals 14 residues. CDR1 SGHNT and CDR2 YYREEE come from the germline V gene (reference sequence). V gave up 2 bases and J gave up 6 bases; unmatched junction bases: 7. The CDR3 region has the DNA TGTGCCAGCAGCTTACCGGGACAGAACAATGGCTACACCTTC. Amino acid sequence: CASSLPGQNNGYTF. The full variable domain, completed using reference TRBV5-4 and TRBJ1-2, is ETGVTQSPTHLIKTRGQQVTLRCSSQSGHNTVSWYQQALGQGPQFIFQYYREEENGRGNFPPRFSGLQFPNYSSELNVNALELDDSALYLCASSLPGQNNGYTFGSGTRLTVV.

This clone was observed a few times. V is TRBV19 and J is TRBJ2-7, with D possibly TRBD2 on 6 matching bases. Looked up from germline, CDR1 is LNHDA and CDR2 is SQIVND (reference sequence). The V gene lost 3 bases and the J gene lost 2 bases, with 14 bases spanning the gap. CDR3 length equals 15 residues. The CDR3 spells CASSMGSGGAYEQYF. The CDR3 nucleotides read TGTGCCAGTAGTATGGGTAGTGGAGGGGCCTACGAGCAGTACTTC.

V and J are TRBV27 and TRBJ1-2, with 8 bases fitting TRBD1. CDR3 length: 16 amino acids. In germline, CDR1 is MNHEY, CDR2 SMNVEV (reference sequence). V was clipped by 4 bases and J by 5 bases; unmatched bases: 12. CDR3 in amino acids: CASSSNGQGKGYGYTF. CDR3 nucleotide sequence: TGTGCCAGCAGTTCAAATGGACAGGGAAAGGGATATGGCTACACCTTC.

This chain links TRBV28 with TRBJ2-3; D is possibly TRBD2 (7 bases). V was cut by 6 bases and J by 2 bases, with 18 bases left in between. This CDR3 spans 16 amino acids. The V gene's germline CDR1 is MDHEN and CDR2 SYDVKM. This CDR3 reads CASSYLRGGHTDTQYF. The DNA of the CDR3 is TGTGCCAGCAGCTACCTCAGGGGAGGGCACACAGATACGCAGTATTTT.

This chain connects TRBV28 to TRBJ2-1; 9 nucleotides line up with TRBD2. The CDR3 consists of 16 residues. Per the germline V gene, CDR1 is MDHEN and CDR2 is SYDVKM. V lost 2 bases to trimming and J lost 9 bases; unmatched junction nucleotides: 11. The CDR3 DNA reads as TGTGCCAGCAGTTTAGGGGCGGGAGGGCCTTTGGGTGAGCAGTTCTTC. It translates to CASSLGAGGPLGEQFF. Full variable domain (remainder filled in from reference TRBV28 and TRBJ2-1): DVKVTQSSRYLVKRTGEKVFLECVQDMDHENMFWYRQDPGLGLRLIYFSYDVKMKEKGDIPEGYSVSREKKERFSLILESASTNQTSMYLCASSLGAGGPLGEQFFGPGTRLTVL.

The chain is built from TRBV30 and TRBJ1-5; TRBD1 might be the D (5 bases). V lost 3 bases and J 7 bases, leaving 13 bases between the germline ends. This CDR3 has 13 residues. Germline-derived CDR1 and CDR2 are GTSNPN and SVGIG (reference sequence). The CDR3 loop is CAWSVDTNQPQHF. CDR3 nucleotides: TGTGCCTGGAGCGTGGACACGAACCAGCCCCAGCATTTT.

Only a few counts were recorded for this clone. This chain connects TRBV2 to TRBJ1-1, with D tentatively TRBD1 (5 bases). V was shortened by 7 bases and J by 8 bases, with 26 bases between the two germline ends. From germline, CDR1 is SNHLY and CDR2 FYNNEI. CDR3 length equals 16 residues. As DNA, the CDR3 is TGTGCCAGCATCCTAAGACCCCTATACTCAAACAGGGAAGCTTTCTTT. It specifies CASILRPLYSNREAFF.

V and J are TRBV11-3 and TRBJ2-7; 7 positions agree with TRBD1. The trim removed 5 bases at V and 2 bases at J, leaving 6 bases unmatched. CDR1 and CDR2 from the germline V gene are SGHNT and YENEEA. The CDR3 runs to 14 residues. The CDR3 protein is CASSLRTGPYEQYF. CDR3 in DNA: TGTGCCAGCAGCCTTCGGACAGGCCCCTACGAGCAGTACTTC.

This clone was observed a single time. The chain links TRBV7-6 to TRBJ2-5, with 8 bases that match TRBD1. From germline, CDR1 is SGHVS and CDR2 FNYEAQ. The CDR3 extends over 16 amino acids. Unmatched junction bases numbered 9, after V lost 4 bases and J lost 2 bases. DNA of the CDR3: TGTGCCAGCAGCTCACAGGGGGGCATGGGGCAAGAGACCCAGTACTTC. Amino acids: CASSSQGGMGQETQYF. Supplemented by reference TRBV7-6 and TRBJ2-5, the full variable domain reads GAGVSQSPRYKVTKRGQDVALRCDPISGHVSLYWYRQALGQGPEFLTYFNYEAQQDKSGLPNDRFSAERPEGSISTLTIQRTEQRDSAMYRCASSSQGGMGQETQYFGPGTRLLVL.

The chain employs TRBV6-5 and TRBJ2-7, with D unclear. The CDR3 spans 14 residues. Germline CDR1 MNHEY, CDR2 SVGAGI. Trimming removed 5 bases at V and 2 bases at J, with 13 bases between. Written as DNA, the CDR3 is TGTGCCAGCAGTCGGTCTGCCCTAACCTACGAGCAGTACTTC. As protein: CASSRSALTYEQYF.